Below, one T cell receptor (beta chain) is given with its context. What antigen it recognizes has not been identified. No quality values exist for individual bases; no much larger clone is one base distant. This sample stems from a study of vaccination effects on CD4 cells after COVID-19 (dated by TCRdb to 2022 to 2024). About the full investigation: Each participant got two doses of an mRNA SARS-CoV-2 vaccine, either BNT162b2 or mRNA-1273. Cultures from other donors in the study were sequenced with the Oncomine TCR Beta short-read assay on an Illumina iSeq 100. Altogether, 10 COVID-19 convalescent patients and a handful of SARS-CoV-2-naive healthy vaccine recipients made up the full study. Pre-vaccine samples from a couple of convalescent patients were drawn 16 days and one week before the first dose, 142 and 148 days after COVID-19 diagnosis. In both COVID-19 convalescent patients and infection-naive vaccine recipients, the study compared SARS-CoV-2 spike-specific CD4+ TCR repertoires from before mRNA vaccination with those from after it. Study-wide findings and limitations: The study was limited by a small number of convalescent patients and lacked early post-infection timepoints. In convalescent patients, the post-vaccine spike-reactive repertoire consisted mainly of new vaccine-induced clones, largely distinct from infection-induced clones. At late post-vaccination timepoints, both infection-induced and vaccine-induced clones showed marked clonal contraction, consistent with waning T cell responses.

From the germline V gene, CDR1 is MNHEY and CDR2 is SVGEGT. The CDR3 goes from the cysteine to the phenylalanine over 16 residues. The DNA shown is the 48-base CDR3, in frame from base 1. V sheds 3 bases and J sheds 6 bases, leaving 17 bases between their ends. In the ViraFEST assay, PBMC were stimulated with viral peptide pools, and antigen-specific CD4+ T cell clonotypes were then identified by expansion using TCR sequencing. After 10 to 11 days of culture, CD4+ T cells were isolated with the EasySep CD4+ T cell isolation kit. PCR-confirmed SARS-CoV-2 infection had occurred in convalescent patients between March and December 2020, before the Alpha, Beta and Delta variants emerged in the United States. Some 2.2 million PBMC per well were cultured in IMDM with about 5.1% human AB serum, 10 IU/ml IL-2 and gentamicin, plus 10 ug/ml peptides. On days 3 and 7, half of the culture medium was replaced with fresh IL-2-containing medium. Each peptide stimulation condition was cultured in triplicate wells unless otherwise noted. Using Ficoll-Paque Plus gradient centrifugation, PBMC were separated from whole blood and then either used fresh or cryopreserved at -140C. Genomic DNA was extracted from cultured CD4+ T cells with the QIAamp micro DNA kit.

Libraries came from the immunoSEQ multiplex PCR assay. TCR beta CDR3 sequencing was performed on DNA from the cultured, isolated CD4+ T cells. The original methods were these. Non-productive TCR sequences were removed and reads were trimmed to the CDR3 region, keeping CDR3s of at least 7 amino acids. Antigen-specific clonotypes were identified with the MANAFEST web app by comparing expansion in peptide wells against reference cultures. To be called positive, a clone needed expansion at FDR<0.05 compared with the reference and with all other wells, an odds ratio greater than 5, and a frequency greater than 0.1% in two replicate wells. Cross-reactive clonotypes were defined as significantly expanded in SARS-CoV-2 spike wells and in at least one common cold coronavirus spike condition. CDR3 similarity was assessed by Levenshtein distance using the stringdist R package, and unrooted trees were constructed with ape in R 3.6.1. TCRdb's version of the immuneACCESS table is confined to in-frame rearrangements and falls short of the full clone set. An unresolved V gene accounts for under half of the shortfall where checked; the remainder is of unknown origin. The D gene and trimming were derived from the DNA, and the V and J assignments and clone size from that table. This sample has 20,000 to 25,000 clones in its table, and approximately 72% of those were observed once. The ten largest clones represent over 35% of the sample.

The receptor chain draws on TRBV6-2 or TRBV6-3 and TRBJ2-2; TRBD2 is a weak D gene call, 5 bases matching. Sequences were derived from CD4+ T cells from PBMCs cultured with a peptide pool, sampled before COVID-19 vaccination. The receptor comes from a human donor who had a prior SARS-CoV-2 infection. The CDR3 protein is CASSYRASFGPGELFF. DNA sequence: TGTGCCAGCAGTTATAGGGCTAGCTTTGGGCCCGGGGAGCTGTTTTTT.